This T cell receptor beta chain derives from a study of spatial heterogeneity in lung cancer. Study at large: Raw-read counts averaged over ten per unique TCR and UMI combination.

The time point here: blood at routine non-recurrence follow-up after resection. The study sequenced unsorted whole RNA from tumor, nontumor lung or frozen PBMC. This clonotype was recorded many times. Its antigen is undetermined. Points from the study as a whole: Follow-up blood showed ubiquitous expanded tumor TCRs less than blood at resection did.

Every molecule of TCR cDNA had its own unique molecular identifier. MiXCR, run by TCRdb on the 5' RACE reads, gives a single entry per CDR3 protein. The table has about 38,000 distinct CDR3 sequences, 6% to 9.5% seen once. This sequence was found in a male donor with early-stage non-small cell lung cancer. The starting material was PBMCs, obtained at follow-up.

The DNA for the CDR3 is TGTGCCAGCAGTTACTCCGGAGGGAGTGAAGCTTTCTTT. Its protein product is CASSYSGGSEAFF. This chain connects TRBV6-5 to TRBJ1-1; D call uncertain. CDR1 is MNHEY and CDR2 is SVGAGI in the germline V gene. CDR3 length: 13 residues. Deletions cut 0 bases from V and 7 bases from J, with 9 bases between.